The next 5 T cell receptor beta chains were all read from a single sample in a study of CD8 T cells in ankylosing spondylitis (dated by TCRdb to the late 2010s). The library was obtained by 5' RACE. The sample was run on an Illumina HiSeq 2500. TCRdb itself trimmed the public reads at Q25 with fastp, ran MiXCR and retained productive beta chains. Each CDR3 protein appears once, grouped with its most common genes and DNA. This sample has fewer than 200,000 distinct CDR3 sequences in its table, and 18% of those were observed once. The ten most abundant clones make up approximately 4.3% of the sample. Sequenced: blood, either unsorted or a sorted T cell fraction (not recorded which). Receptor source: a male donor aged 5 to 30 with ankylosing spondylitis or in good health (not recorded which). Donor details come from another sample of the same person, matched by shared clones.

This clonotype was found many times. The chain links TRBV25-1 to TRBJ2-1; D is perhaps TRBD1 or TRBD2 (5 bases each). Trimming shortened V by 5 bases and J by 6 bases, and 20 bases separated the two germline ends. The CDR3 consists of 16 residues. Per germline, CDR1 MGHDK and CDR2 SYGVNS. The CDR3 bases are TGTGCCAGCAGTTCATCGGGACCCGCTCCCGGCAATGAGCAGTTCTTC. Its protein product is CASSSSGPAPGNEQFF. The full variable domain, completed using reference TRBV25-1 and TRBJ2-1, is EADIYQTPRYLVIGTGKKITLECSQTMGHDKMYWYQQDPGMELHLIHYSYGVNSTEKGDLSSESTVSRIRTEHFPLTLESARPSHTSQYLCASSSSGPAPGNEQFFGPGTRLTVL.

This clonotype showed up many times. Here the CDR3 DNA reads TGTGCCAGCAGTCCAGGGGAATTGCGCGAGCAGTACTTC. Translating it yields CASSPGELREQYF. The chain couples TRBV11-1 to TRBJ2-7; possibly TRBD1 for D (6 bases). The CDR3 consists of 13 residues. The germline V gene has CDR1 SGHAT and CDR2 FQDESV (reference sequence). V dropped 6 bases and J dropped 6 bases, with 15 bases sitting between them.

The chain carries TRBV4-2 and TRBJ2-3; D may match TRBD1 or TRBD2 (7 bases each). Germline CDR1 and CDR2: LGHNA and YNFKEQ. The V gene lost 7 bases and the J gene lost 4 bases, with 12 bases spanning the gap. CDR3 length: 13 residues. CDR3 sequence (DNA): TGTGCCAGCACCAGGGGGGGGGCAGATACGCAGTATTTT. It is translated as CASTRGGADTQYF.

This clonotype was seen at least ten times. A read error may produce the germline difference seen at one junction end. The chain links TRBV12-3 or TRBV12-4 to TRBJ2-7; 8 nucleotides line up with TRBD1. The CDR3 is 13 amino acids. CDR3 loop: CASSPGTGRGSDF. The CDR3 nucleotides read TGTGCCAGCAGTCCCGGGACAGGACGAGGATCGGACTTC.

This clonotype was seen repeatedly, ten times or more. The CDR3 sequence: CASSLAGGPDTQYF. The CDR3 coding sequence is TGTGCCAGCAGTTTGGCGGGAGGGCCAGATACGCAGTATTTT. The rearrangement joins TRBV12-3 or TRBV12-4 to TRBJ2-3; 9 bases line up with TRBD2. Unmatched junction bases numbered 2, after V lost 3 bases and J lost 4 bases. There are 14 residues in the CDR3.